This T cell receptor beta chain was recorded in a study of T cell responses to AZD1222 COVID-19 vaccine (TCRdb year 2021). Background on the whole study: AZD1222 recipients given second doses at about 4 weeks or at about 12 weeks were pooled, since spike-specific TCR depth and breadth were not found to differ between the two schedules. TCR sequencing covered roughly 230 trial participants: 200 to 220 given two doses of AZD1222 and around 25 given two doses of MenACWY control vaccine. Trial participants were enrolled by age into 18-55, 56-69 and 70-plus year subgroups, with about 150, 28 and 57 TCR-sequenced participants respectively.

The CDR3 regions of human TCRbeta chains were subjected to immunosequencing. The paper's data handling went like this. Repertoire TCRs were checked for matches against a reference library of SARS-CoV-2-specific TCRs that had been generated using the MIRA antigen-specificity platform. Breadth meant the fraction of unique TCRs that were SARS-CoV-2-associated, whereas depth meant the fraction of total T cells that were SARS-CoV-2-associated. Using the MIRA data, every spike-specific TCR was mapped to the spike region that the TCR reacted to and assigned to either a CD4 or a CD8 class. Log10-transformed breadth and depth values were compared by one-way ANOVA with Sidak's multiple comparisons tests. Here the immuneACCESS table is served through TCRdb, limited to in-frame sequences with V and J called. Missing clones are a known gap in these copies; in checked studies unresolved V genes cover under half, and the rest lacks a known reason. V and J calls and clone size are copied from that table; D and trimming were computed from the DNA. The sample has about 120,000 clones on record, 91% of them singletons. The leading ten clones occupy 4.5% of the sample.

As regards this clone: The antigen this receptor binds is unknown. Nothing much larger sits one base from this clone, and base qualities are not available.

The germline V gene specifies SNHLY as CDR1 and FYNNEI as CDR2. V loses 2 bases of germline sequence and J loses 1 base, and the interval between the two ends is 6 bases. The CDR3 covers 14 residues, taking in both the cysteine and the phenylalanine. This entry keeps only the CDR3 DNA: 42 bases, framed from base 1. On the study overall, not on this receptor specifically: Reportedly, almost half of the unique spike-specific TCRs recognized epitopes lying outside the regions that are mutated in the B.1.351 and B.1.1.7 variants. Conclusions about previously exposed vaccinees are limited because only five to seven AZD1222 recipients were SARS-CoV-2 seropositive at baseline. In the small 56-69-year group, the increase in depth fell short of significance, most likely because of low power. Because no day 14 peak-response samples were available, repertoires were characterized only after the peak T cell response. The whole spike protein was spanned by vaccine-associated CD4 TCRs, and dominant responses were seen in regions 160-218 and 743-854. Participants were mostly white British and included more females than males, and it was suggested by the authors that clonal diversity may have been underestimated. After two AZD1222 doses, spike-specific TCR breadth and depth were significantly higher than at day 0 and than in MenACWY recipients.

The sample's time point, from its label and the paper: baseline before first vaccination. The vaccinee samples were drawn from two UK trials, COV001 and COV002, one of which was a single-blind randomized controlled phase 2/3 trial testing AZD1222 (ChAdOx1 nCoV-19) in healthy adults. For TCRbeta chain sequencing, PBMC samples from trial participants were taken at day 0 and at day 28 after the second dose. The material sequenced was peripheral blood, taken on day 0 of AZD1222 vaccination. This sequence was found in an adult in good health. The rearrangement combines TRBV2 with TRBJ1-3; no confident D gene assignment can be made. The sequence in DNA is TGTGCCAGCAGTGAACGGGAATCTGGAAACACCATATATTTT. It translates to CASSERESGNTIYF.